This note documents a single TCR beta chain sequence. Its specificity is not known. The entry originates in a study of shared clonotypes between healthy human individuals. Study in general: The study used three CD4 naive, three CD4 memory, two CD8 naive and one CD8 memory plate per donor. The study's findings and limits: Generally, estimated richness proved larger in naive subsets than it did in memory subsets.

The CDR3 length is 15 residues. The V gene lost 1 base and the J gene lost 5 bases, with 12 bases spanning the gap. CDR1 is SGHNT, CDR2 YENEEA, per germline. Sequenced by immunoSEQ multiplex PCR; TCRdb stores in-frame clones only, minus some. The table lists around 370,000 clones, approximately 96% of them singletons. Donors were healthy HIV-negative adults without recently reported acute infections or vaccinations. The CD8 memory fraction combined CD45RO+ cells with TemRA cells (CCR7-negative CD45RA+). The sequenced sample consisted of memory CD8+ T cells sorted from blood. Noted subset: CD45RO+ cells pooled with CCR7-negative TemRA cells. This rearrangement joins TRBV11-3 to TRBJ2-1; maybe TRBD1 (6 bases). This TCR derives from a man under 40 in good health. CDR3: CASSLGGQNHNEQFF. The DNA for the CDR3 is TGTGCCAGCAGCTTAGGGGGGCAGAACCACAATGAGCAGTTCTTC.